This T cell receptor (beta chain) was identified in a study of control samples from healthy donors and cancer patients. Assay: immunoSEQ multiplex PCR; the TCRdb copy retains only in-frame clones and omits some. The data contain about 94,000 clones, 75% to 95% of them singletons. Germline V gene lookup returns CDR1 SGHRS and CDR2 YFSETQ. V gave up 0 bases and J gave up 5 bases, with 8 bases separating them. The CDR3 has 13 amino acids. Sequences were obtained from blood. J is TRBJ1-1 and V is TRBV5-1; no definite D call. This receptor was obtained from a woman aged 18-30 years in good health. The CDR3 reads CASSLESATEAFF. CDR3 sequence (DNA): TGCGCCAGCAGCTTGGAAAGCGCGACTGAAGCTTTCTTT.